This T cell receptor beta chain comes out of a study of T cells after posttransplantation cyclophosphamide. There are many counts of this clone. Its antigen is unidentified. With 5 bases clipped from V and 5 bases from J, the junction kept 6 bases outside the gene matches. CDR3 size: 15 residues. Germline values: CDR1 MNHEY, CDR2 SVGAGI. Assay: immunoSEQ multiplex PCR; the TCRdb copy retains only in-frame clones and omits some. This sample carries tens of thousands of clones, none of them present only once. Whole-study results and caveats: Later post-transplant blood repertoires were often dominated by donor CD8+ memory clones. TRB clonality was highly associated with recipient CMV seropositivity and reactivation.

This sequence was found in a man in his forties in good health, CMV-negative, and a related stem cell transplant donor. The specimen was PBMCs. This chain connects TRBV6-5 to TRBJ2-5, with TRBD1 matching 12 bases. CDR3 sequence: CASSRDRGPEETQYF. CDR3 DNA: TGTGCCAGCAGTCGGGACAGGGGGCCTGAGGAGACCCAGTACTTC.